One and the same sample provided the 4 T cell receptor beta chains below, sequenced in a study of blood T cell repertoires in COVID-19. Sequencing was performed with immunoSEQ multiplex PCR; in TCRdb, only in-frame clones are kept and a portion is missing. The sample contains a few hundred thousand clones, 85% to 90% of which appear only once. Sequenced: PBMCs or T cells enriched from blood (not recorded which). These receptors originate from a woman under 30 who had recovered from COVID-19.

This chain joins TRBV5-1 and TRBJ1-2; 7 nucleotides align to TRBD1. CDR1 and CDR2 (germline): SGHRS, YFSETQ. The CDR3 consists of 13 residues. With 4 bases clipped from V and 8 bases from J, the junction kept 8 bases outside the gene matches. CDR3 DNA: TGCGCCAGCAGCATAGACAGGGCCGGGGGCTACACCTTC. This encodes CASSIDRAGGYTF.

This clone was seen once. The rearrangement joins TRBV11-1 to TRBJ1-4; possible D gene TRBD1, 6 bases. This CDR3 contains 16 residues. Germline V gene lookup returns CDR1 SGHAT and CDR2 FQDESV (reference sequence). With 6 bases removed from V and 8 bases from J, the gap between germline ends came to 22 bases. CDR3 sequence: CASSSGVTLATEKLFF. CDR3 DNA sequence: TGTGCCAGCAGTTCAGGGGTCACGTTGGCGACCGAAAAACTGTTTTTT.

In regard to this clone: At one end, the junction sequence differs from germline, possibly due to a read error. This chain connects TRBV7-2 to TRBJ2-1; 13 bases are a match to TRBD2. Germline assignment: CDR1 SGHTA and CDR2 FQGNSA. This CDR3 is 15 amino acids long. The CDR3 spells CASSPSTSGGRVWVF. CDR3 in DNA: TGTGCCAGCAGCCCGTCGACTAGCGGGGGGAGAGTTTGGGTCTTC.

This chain connects TRBV6-2 or TRBV6-3 to TRBJ2-7; no clear D. From germline, CDR1 is MNHEY and CDR2 SVGEGT. The V and J ends lost 2 bases and 7 bases respectively, with 6 bases between them. The CDR3 is made up of 11 amino acids. The CDR3 loop reads CASSYRNEQYF. CDR3 DNA sequence: TGTGCCAGCAGTTACCGTAATGAGCAGTACTTC.